This TCR beta chain originates from a study of cytomegalovirus exposure and HLA in healthy donors. Study summary: The 100 to 150 validation repertoires and the approximately 670 first-cohort repertoires shared a platform, a later analysis reported.

TCRdb keeps only in-frame clones here, not all; method: immunoSEQ multiplex PCR. This sample has 200,000 to 250,000 clones, with approximately 86% found just once. Broader study findings: Most TCR sequences were rare, but some public TCRs occurred in many donors. The CMV antigen specificity of a few CMV-associated chains was confirmed through in vitro analysis. The classifier reportedly diagnosed cytomegalovirus status with high sensitivity and specificity.

The CDR3 loop spans 15 amino acids. V shed 2 bases, J shed 8 bases, and the junction held 8 bases outside the gene matches. From germline, CDR1 is MNHEY and CDR2 SMNVEV (reference sequence). As regards this clone: The antigen remains undetermined.

Sequencing was carried out using PBMCs. The chain employs TRBV27 and TRBJ1-4; the match to TRBD1 covers 7 bases. The clonotype originates from a woman aged 18 to 35 in good health and CMV-seronegative. CDR3 amino acids: CASSLMAQGQEKLFF. The CDR3 nucleotides are TGTGCCAGCAGTTTAATGGCACAGGGACAGGAAAAACTGTTTTTT.